This TCR beta chain was sequenced for a study of shared clonotypes between healthy human individuals. Study details: Per donor, CD8 memory used one plate, CD8 naive used two, CD4 memory used three and CD4 naive used three.

The length of the CDR3 is 19 residues. The V end was cut by 0 bases, the J end by 1 base, with 22 bases between. The germline V gene has CDR1 SGHRS and CDR2 YFSETQ. Assay used: immunoSEQ multiplex PCR; TCRdb lists only in-frame clones, some missing. Of approximately 340,000 clones listed, about 73% are singletons. The V gene is TRBV5-1, the J gene TRBJ2-5, with a possible D match to TRBD2 (6 bases). The specimen sequenced was memory CD4+ T cells sorted from blood. Subset: CD45RA-negative fraction. The origin of this receptor is a man in his thirties or forties in good health. CDR3 sequence: CASSLARRGVPTAQETQYF. The CDR3 nucleotides are TGCGCCAGCAGCTTGGCTCGACGCGGGGTTCCTACAGCCCAAGAGACCCAGTACTTC.